Shown below are 12 T cell receptor beta chains from a single sample sequenced in a study of PD-L1 blockade in urothelial cancer. Method: immunoSEQ multiplex PCR; TCRdb's copy keeps in-frame clones and lacks some. This sample has approximately 94,000 clones, with around 87% found just once. The time point is: pretreatment peripheral blood. Sequenced here: PBMCs, sampled around atezolizumab (anti-PD-L1) treatment. These receptors were taken from a man aged 60-69 years with urothelial cancer.

The CDR3, as DNA: TGCGCCAGCAGCCAAGAGGCGGCTGCGGGGGAAAAACTGTTTTTT. It is translated as CASSQEAAAGEKLFF. The J gene is TRBJ1-4, the V gene TRBV4-3, with D unresolved. V lost 0 bases and J 8 bases, leaving 13 bases between the germline ends. Per germline, CDR1 LGHNA and CDR2 YSLEER. The CDR3 runs 15 residues.

The chain uses TRBV9 and TRBJ2-3; TRBD2 aligns across 10 bases. The germline CDR1 and CDR2 sequences are SGDLS and YYNGEE. CDR3 length: 16 amino acids. V trimming: 4 bases; J trimming: 0 bases; junction bases outside the gene matches: 5. Here the CDR3 DNA reads TGTGCCAGCAGCCACGGACTAGCGGAGAGCACAGATACGCAGTATTTT. Translation gives CASSHGLAESTDTQYF.

A word on this clone: The junction departs from the called germline gene at one end, perhaps through a read error. This chain uses TRBV9 with TRBJ1-4, with D perhaps TRBD1 (6 bases). From germline, CDR1 is SGDLS and CDR2 YYNGEE. This CDR3 region has 15 residues. The CDR3 is CASSPHGGADEKPFF. CDR3 DNA sequence: TGTGCCAGCAGCCCGCACGGGGGGGCGGATGAAAAACCGTTTTTT.

This clone has only a few counts. The chain couples TRBV7-2 to TRBJ2-1; tentative D call: TRBD2 (5 bases). Trimming stripped 3 bases from V and 10 bases from J, with 13 bases between. The CDR3 is made up of 13 amino acids. Germline-derived CDR1 and CDR2 are SGHTA and FQGNSA. DNA of the CDR3: TGTGCCAGCAGCTTTACTCCCGGAGGAGAGCAGTTCTTC. Protein: CASSFTPGGEQFF.

The V gene is TRBV25-1, the J gene TRBJ1-4; D is uncertain. Trimming stripped 2 bases from V and 8 bases from J, with 12 bases between. CDR3 length: 14 amino acids. CDR1 and CDR2 from the germline V gene are MGHDK and SYGVNS. CDR3 sequence: CASSEARAGEKLFF. CDR3 sequence (DNA): TGTGCCAGCAGTGAAGCGAGGGCGGGAGAAAAACTGTTTTTT.

This chain uses TRBV28 with TRBJ1-1; D gene unclear. Germline CDR1 is MDHEN and CDR2 is SYDVKM. The V end was cut by 3 bases, the J end by 1 base, with 9 bases between. CDR3 length: 14 residues. The CDR3 sequence is CASSLGGGNTEAFF. The CDR3 coding sequence is TGTGCCAGCAGTTTGGGCGGAGGGAACACTGAAGCTTTCTTT.

The rearrangement joins TRBV7-2 to TRBJ2-1; D possibly corresponds to TRBD2 (5 bases). This CDR3 spans 16 amino acids. Per germline, CDR1 SGHTA and CDR2 FQGNSA. Trimming pared 2 bases from V and 6 bases from J, leaving 17 bases between. The CDR3 loop reads CASSLSLAPRFNEQFF. The CDR3 DNA reads as TGTGCCAGCAGCTTATCCCTAGCCCCGAGGTTCAATGAGCAGTTCTTC.

The rearrangement joins TRBV27 to TRBJ2-3; 9 nucleotides line up with TRBD1. V shed 5 bases, J shed 6 bases, and the junction held 12 bases outside the gene matches. This CDR3 is 16 amino acids long. Per germline, CDR1 MNHEY and CDR2 SMNVEV (reference sequence). The CDR3 coding sequence is TGTGCCAGCAGTATGACCGGGACAGGGAAGTTGGATACGCAGTATTTT. Its translation is CASSMTGTGKLDTQYF.

This chain uses TRBV7-2 with TRBJ1-5, with D possibly TRBD1 on 6 matching bases. CDR3 length equals 15 residues. V was clipped by 5 bases and J by 11 bases, with 22 bases between them. Germline V CDR1 and CDR2: SGHTA, FQGNSA. In nucleotides, the CDR3 is TGTGCCAGCAGCACCCGGGACGGGACACTTGGAGCCCAGCATTTT. Protein product: CASSTRDGTLGAQHF.

This chain uses TRBV6-5 with TRBJ2-7; TRBD1 matches 7 bases. Germline V gene lookup returns CDR1 MNHEY and CDR2 SVGAGI. This CDR3 has 14 residues. With 6 bases clipped from V and 0 bases from J, the junction kept 5 bases outside the gene matches. The CDR3 bases are TGTGCCAGCAGGGGGACAGAAAACTCCTACGAGCAGTACTTC. As protein: CASRGTENSYEQYF.

The chain links TRBV27 to TRBJ1-6; D is possibly TRBD1 (5 bases). Looked up from germline, CDR1 is MNHEY and CDR2 is SMNVEV (reference sequence). Between the trimmed V and J ends, which lost 7 bases and 7 bases, there was a span of 14 bases. This CDR3 is 14 amino acids long. As DNA, the CDR3 is TGTGCCAGCACTGTAACCGGGGGGAATTCACCCCTCCACTTT. Encoded protein: CASTVTGGNSPLHF.

The gene calls are TRBV6-1 and TRBJ1-4; D is undetermined. The CDR3 is made up of 14 amino acids. V was cut by 5 bases and J by 2 bases, with 9 bases left in between. The V gene's germline CDR1 is MNHNS and CDR2 SASEGT. The chain's CDR3 is CASSSVMTNEKLFF. CDR3 DNA: TGTGCCAGCAGTTCGGTGATGACTAATGAAAAACTGTTTTTT.